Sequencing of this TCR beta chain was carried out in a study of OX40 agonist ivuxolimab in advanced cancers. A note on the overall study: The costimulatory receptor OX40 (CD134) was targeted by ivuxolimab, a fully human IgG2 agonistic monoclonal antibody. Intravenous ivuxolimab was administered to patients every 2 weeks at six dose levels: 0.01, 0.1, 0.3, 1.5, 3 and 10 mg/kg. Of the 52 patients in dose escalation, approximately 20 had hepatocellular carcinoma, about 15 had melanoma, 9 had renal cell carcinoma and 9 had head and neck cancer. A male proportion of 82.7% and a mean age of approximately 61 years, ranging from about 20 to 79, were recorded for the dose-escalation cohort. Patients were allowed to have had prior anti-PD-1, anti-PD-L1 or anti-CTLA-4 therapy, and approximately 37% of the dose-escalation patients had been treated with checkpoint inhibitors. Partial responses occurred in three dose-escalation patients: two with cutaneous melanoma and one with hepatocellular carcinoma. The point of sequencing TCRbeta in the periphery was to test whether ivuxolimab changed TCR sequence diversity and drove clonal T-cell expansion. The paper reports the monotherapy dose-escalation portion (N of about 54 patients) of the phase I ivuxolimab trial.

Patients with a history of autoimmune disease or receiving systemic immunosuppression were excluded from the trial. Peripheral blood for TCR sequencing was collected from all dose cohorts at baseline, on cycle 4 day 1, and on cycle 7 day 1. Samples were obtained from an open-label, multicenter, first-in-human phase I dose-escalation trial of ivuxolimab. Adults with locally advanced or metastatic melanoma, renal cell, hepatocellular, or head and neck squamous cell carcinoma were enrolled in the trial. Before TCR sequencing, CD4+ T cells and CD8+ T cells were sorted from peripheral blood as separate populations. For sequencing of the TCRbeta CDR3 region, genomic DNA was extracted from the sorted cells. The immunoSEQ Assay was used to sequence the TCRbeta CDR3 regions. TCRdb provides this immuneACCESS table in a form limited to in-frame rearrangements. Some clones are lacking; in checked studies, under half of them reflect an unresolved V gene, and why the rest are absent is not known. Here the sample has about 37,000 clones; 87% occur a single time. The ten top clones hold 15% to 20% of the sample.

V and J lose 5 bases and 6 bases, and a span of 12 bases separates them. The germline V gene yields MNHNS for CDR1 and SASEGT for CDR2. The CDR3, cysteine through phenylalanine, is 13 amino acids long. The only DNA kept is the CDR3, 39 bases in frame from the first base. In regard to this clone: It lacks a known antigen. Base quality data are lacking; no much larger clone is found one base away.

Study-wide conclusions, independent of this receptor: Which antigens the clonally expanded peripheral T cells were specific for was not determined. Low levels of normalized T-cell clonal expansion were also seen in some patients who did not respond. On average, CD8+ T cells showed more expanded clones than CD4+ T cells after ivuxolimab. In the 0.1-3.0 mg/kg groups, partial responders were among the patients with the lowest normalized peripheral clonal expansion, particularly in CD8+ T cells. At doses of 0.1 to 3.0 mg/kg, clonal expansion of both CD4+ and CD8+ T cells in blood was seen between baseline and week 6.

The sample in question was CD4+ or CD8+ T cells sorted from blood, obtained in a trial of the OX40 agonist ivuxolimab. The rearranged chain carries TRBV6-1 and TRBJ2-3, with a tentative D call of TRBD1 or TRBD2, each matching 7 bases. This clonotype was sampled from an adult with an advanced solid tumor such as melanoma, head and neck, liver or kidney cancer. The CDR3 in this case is CASSHQGGDTQYF. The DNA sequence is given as TGTGCCAGCAGTCATCAGGGGGGGGATACGCAGTATTTT.